This T cell receptor (beta chain) is drawn from a study of T-cell memory formation after mild COVID-19. This clonotype was detected only a few times. Germline V lookup: CDR1 MDHEN, CDR2 SYDVKM. The germline V and J ends were trimmed by 5 bases and 5 bases, with 13 bases remaining between them. The CDR3 is 15 residues long. TCRdb recomputed calls from the 5' RACE reads with MiXCR, one row per CDR3 protein. The table shows a few hundred thousand distinct CDR3 sequences, with approximately 14% occurring only once. This sequence joins TRBV28 and TRBJ1-6; unclear D gene. The material sequenced was PBMCs or a T cell subset sorted from them (not recorded which). This receptor was identified in a man aged 18 to 29 who had mild COVID-19 (a few samples of this study predate the infection). Cell type and time point are not known. The DNA for the CDR3 is TGTGCCAGCAGTCGTATTAGATTCGATAATTCACCCCTCCACTTT. Its protein product is CASSRIRFDNSPLHF.